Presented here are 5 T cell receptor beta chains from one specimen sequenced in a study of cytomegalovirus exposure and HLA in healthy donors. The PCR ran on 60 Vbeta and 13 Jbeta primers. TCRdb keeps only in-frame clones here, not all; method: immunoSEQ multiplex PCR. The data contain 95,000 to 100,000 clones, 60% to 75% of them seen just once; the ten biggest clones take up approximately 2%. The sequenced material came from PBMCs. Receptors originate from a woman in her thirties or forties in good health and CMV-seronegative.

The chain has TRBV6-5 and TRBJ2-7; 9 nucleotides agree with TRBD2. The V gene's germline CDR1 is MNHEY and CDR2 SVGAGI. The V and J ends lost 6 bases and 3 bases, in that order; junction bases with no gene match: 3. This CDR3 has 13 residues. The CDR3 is CASSPTSGYEQYF. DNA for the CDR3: TGTGCCAGCAGCCCGACTAGCGGCTACGAGCAGTACTTC.

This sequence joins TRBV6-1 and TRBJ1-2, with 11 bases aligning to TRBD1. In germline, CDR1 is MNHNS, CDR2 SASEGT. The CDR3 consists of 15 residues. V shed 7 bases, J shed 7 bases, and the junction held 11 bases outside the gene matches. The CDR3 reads CASTKWGTGGSGYTF. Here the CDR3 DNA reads TGTGCCAGCACAAAGTGGGGGACAGGGGGATCTGGCTACACCTTC.

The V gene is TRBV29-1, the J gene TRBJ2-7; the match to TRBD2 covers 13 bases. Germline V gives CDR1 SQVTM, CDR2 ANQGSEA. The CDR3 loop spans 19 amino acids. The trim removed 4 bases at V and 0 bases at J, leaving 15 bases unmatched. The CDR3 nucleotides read TGCAGCGTTGCTTCAGGGACTAGCGGGGCAAAACTATCCTCCTACGAGCAGTACTTC. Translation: CSVASGTSGAKLSSYEQYF.

CDR3 protein: CASNTAGNGGYTF. CDR3 nucleotide sequence: TGTGCCAGCAATACGGCGGGGAACGGGGGCTACACCTTC. The rearrangement links TRBV6-5 to TRBJ1-2; D is unresolved. The CDR3 has 13 amino acids. The V gene's germline CDR1 is MNHEY and CDR2 SVGAGI. Trimming pared 7 bases from V and 8 bases from J, leaving 17 bases between.

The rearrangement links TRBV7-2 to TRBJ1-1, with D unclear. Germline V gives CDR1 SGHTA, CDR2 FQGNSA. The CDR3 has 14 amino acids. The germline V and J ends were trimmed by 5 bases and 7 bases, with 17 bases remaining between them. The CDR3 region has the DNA TGTGCCAGCAGCGCGCCTTCAGGAATCCTTGAAGCTTTCTTT. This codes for CASSAPSGILEAFF.